The present T cell receptor beta chain was sequenced within a study of cytomegalovirus exposure and HLA in healthy donors. The V gene lost 7 bases and the J gene lost 4 bases, with 16 bases spanning the gap. The CDR3 is 14 amino acids. CDR1 and CDR2 (germline): MNHNS, SASEGT. The study ran its PCR with 60 Vbeta and 13 Jbeta primers. Clones were sequenced by immunoSEQ multiplex PCR, and TCRdb holds only the in-frame ones, with some missing. The table includes around 40,000 clones, approximately 75% detected once. The chain combines TRBV6-1 with TRBJ1-2, with a tentative D call TRBD1 (6 bases). What was sequenced was PBMCs. This TCR was sampled from a man in his forties or fifties in good health and CMV-seronegative. CDR3 bases: TGTGCCAGCATTTTAGGACAGACTTTCTATGGCTACACCTTC. Encoded protein: CASILGQTFYGYTF.